Described below is a single TCR beta chain sequence and its context. Its matching antigen is unknown. The CDR3 covers 16 residues. The ends lost 5 bases at V and 4 bases at J; junction bases unmatched: 9. Germline-derived CDR1 and CDR2 are SGHTA and FQGNSA. This sample stems from a study of T cell responses to AZD1222 COVID-19 vaccine. Notes on the study in general: Spike-specific TCR breadth and depth went up after people got two AZD1222 doses. Samples come after the peak T cell response, not at day 14.

Repertoires were generated with immunoSEQ multiplex PCR, while TCRdb's copy carries only in-frame clones and drops some. Of around 96,000 clones listed, about 86% were seen once; the top ten hold 5.5% to 6%. The sequenced sample was peripheral blood, obtained 28 days after the second AZD1222 dose. The sequence derives from an adult who received the AZD1222 COVID-19 vaccine. The rearrangement links TRBV7-2 to TRBJ2-7; 12 bases are shared with TRBD2. The CDR3 DNA is TGTGCCAGCAGCGCCCTAGCGGGGGGGCAGGGGTACGAGCAGTACTTC. It codes for CASSALAGGQGYEQYF.